The 10 T cell receptor beta chains given below trace back to one sample, sequenced in a study of T cell clonotyping in hematopoietic cell transplantation. The protocol was immunoSEQ multiplex PCR, while the TCRdb copy is restricted to in-frame clones and leaves out a portion. The repertoire holds about 43,000 clones, with 85% as singletons. Sample time point: recipient sample about 28 days before transplant, after cytoreduction. The sequences come from peripheral blood mononuclear cells, collected before stem cell transplant. Receptors originate from a man aged 60-69 years with acute myeloid leukemia. Some clones in this sample may be carry-over from other donors' samples.

The genes are TRBV27 and TRBJ2-5; either TRBD1 or TRBD2 may fit D (6 bases each). This CDR3 spans 17 amino acids. V lost 2 bases, J lost 1 base, and 17 bases lay in between. CDR1 and CDR2 (germline): MNHEY, SMNVEV (reference sequence). In nucleotides, the CDR3 is TGTGCCAGCAGTTTACACCCGAAGGGGGGCCTCCAAGAGACCCAGTACTTC. Translation gives CASSLHPKGGLQETQYF.

The chain has TRBV19 and TRBJ1-5, with D tentatively TRBD1 (6 bases). The V gene lost 5 bases and the J gene lost 0 bases, with 14 bases spanning the gap. Germline lookup yields CDR1 LNHDA and CDR2 SQIVND (reference sequence). The CDR3 is 16 residues long. The CDR3: CASSPRGQYSNQPQHF. The CDR3 DNA follows: TGTGCCAGTAGTCCCCGGGGGCAATATAGCAATCAGCCCCAGCATTTT.

The rearrangement uses TRBV19 and TRBJ1-1; D not certain. Trimming removed 1 base at V and 0 bases at J, with 6 bases between. There are 14 residues in the CDR3. CDR1 and CDR2 (germline): LNHDA, SQIVND (reference sequence). CDR3 DNA sequence: TGTGCCAGTAGTATAGCGGGTCTGAACACTGAAGCTTTCTTT. Translated: CASSIAGLNTEAFF.

The genes are TRBV30 and TRBJ1-2; weak D call: TRBD1 (6 bases). The CDR3 extends over 15 amino acids. Germline V gives CDR1 GTSNPN, CDR2 SVGIG (reference sequence). Trimming shortened V by 1 base and J by 4 bases, and 16 bases separated the two germline ends. The CDR3 region has the DNA TGTGCCTGGAGTGCTCTGACAGGAGGGAGCTATGGCTACACCTTC. It codes for CAWSALTGGSYGYTF.

The chain carries TRBV7-2 and TRBJ2-7; 9 bases align to TRBD2. From germline, CDR1 is SGHTA and CDR2 FQGNSA. J was trimmed by 6 bases and V by 3 bases; bases with no gene match: 15. The CDR3 totals 17 residues. Here the CDR3 DNA reads TGTGCCAGCAGCTTGATCTTCCCGGGACTAGCTGAGGTCGAGCAGTACTTC. Translation: CASSLIFPGLAEVEQYF.

V gene TRBV28 combines with J gene TRBJ1-2, with D possibly matching TRBD1 (5 bases). Per germline, CDR1 MDHEN and CDR2 SYDVKM. V was cut by 4 bases and J by 8 bases, with 17 bases left in between. The CDR3 is 14 amino acids. CDR3 in DNA: TGTGCCAGCAGTTCTTTAGGGGCAGCTGGCGGCTACACCTTC. It codes for CASSSLGAAGGYTF.

The chain has TRBV7-2 and TRBJ2-5; 7 positions match TRBD2. Germline V CDR1 and CDR2: SGHTA, FQGNSA. Trimming removed 4 bases from V and 5 bases from J; junction bases left unmatched: 10. The CDR3 loop spans 15 amino acids. CDR3 bases: TGTGCCAGCAGCTCACAGAGCAGGGAGGGGGAGACCCAGTACTTC. Amino acids: CASSSQSREGETQYF.

V gene TRBV10-3 combines with J gene TRBJ2-7; no definite D call. V was cut by 3 bases and J by 5 bases, with 11 bases left in between. CDR1 is ENHRY and CDR2 is SYGVKD in the germline V gene. The CDR3 is made up of 13 amino acids. DNA of the CDR3: TGTGCCATCAGTGAAAAGGAAACGGACGAGCAGTACTTC. Its translation is CAISEKETDEQYF.

The gene calls are TRBV2 and TRBJ1-4; D remains ambiguous. The CDR3 has 12 residues. Between the trimmed V and J ends, which lost 7 bases and 5 bases, there was a span of 8 bases. The germline V gene encodes CDR1 SNHLY and CDR2 FYNNEI. CDR3 region: CASKEGNEKLFF. For the CDR3, the DNA is TGTGCCAGCAAGGAAGGGAATGAAAAACTGTTTTTT.

There are a few counts of this clone. In DNA, the CDR3 is TGTGCCAGCAGTACCAGTTCGAACACCGGGGAGCTGTTTTTT. It codes for CASSTSSNTGELFF. The rearrangement uses TRBV6-5 and TRBJ2-2; D is unclear. The germline gives CDR1 MNHEY, CDR2 SVGAGI. CDR3 length: 14 residues. V was clipped by 5 bases and J by 0 bases, with 7 bases between them.